Reported below is one T cell receptor beta chain. The data belong to a study of cytomegalovirus exposure and HLA in healthy donors. In germline, CDR1 is SEHNR, CDR2 FQNEAQ (reference sequence). This CDR3 is 13 amino acids long. Deletions cut 11 bases from V and 10 bases from J, with 21 bases between. PCR employed 60 Vbeta and 13 Jbeta primers. The assay was immunoSEQ multiplex PCR, and TCRdb's table has in-frame clones only and misses some. Recorded for this sample: approximately 61,000 clones. The chain joins TRBV7-9 to TRBJ2-1; D is perhaps TRBD1 (5 bases). Specimen: PBMCs. The TCR comes from a woman aged 18-29 years in good health and CMV-seronegative. CDR3 sequence: CADGPGRGGEQFF. The CDR3 DNA is TGTGCCGACGGCCCGGGTAGGGGCGGCGAGCAGTTCTTC.